The 17 T cell receptor beta chains presented below share a single source sample, sequenced in a study of shared clonotypes between healthy human individuals. Here immunoSEQ multiplex PCR was the method, and the copy in TCRdb shows in-frame clones only, minus some. The sample carries millions of clones, approximately 92% recorded once. The specimen sequenced was naive CD4+ T cells sorted from blood. Subset of the sample: CD45RA+ positively selected. The receptors shown here come from a man aged 18-30 years in good health.

This clone was recorded only once. The chain employs TRBV18 and TRBJ1-2, with 11 bases lining up with TRBD1. The CDR3 covers 15 residues. V shed 3 bases and J 8 bases; nucleotides not matched to a gene: 8. Germline V gives CDR1 KGHSH, CDR2 LQKENI. The CDR3 sequence is CASSPGSDRGRGYTF. In DNA form, the CDR3 reads TGTGCCAGCTCACCGGGATCGGACAGGGGGCGAGGCTACACCTTC.

Points on this clone: Other DNA sequences of this sample code for an identical CDR3. The chain is built from TRBV19 and TRBJ2-2; D is perhaps TRBD1 (6 bases). The V and J ends lost 4 bases and 1 base respectively, with 10 bases between them. The CDR3 extends over 15 amino acids. Germline CDR1 LNHDA, CDR2 SQIVND (reference sequence). The CDR3 reads CASSTTGGNTGELFF. Here the CDR3 DNA reads TGTGCCAGTAGTACGACAGGCGGGAACACCGGGGAGCTGTTTTTT.

The chain carries TRBV28 and TRBJ1-4; 7 positions agree with TRBD1. Germline V gene data show CDR1 as MDHEN and CDR2 as SYDVKM. This CDR3 contains 18 residues. The J segment lost 7 bases and the V segment lost 2 bases, leaving 16 bases of the junction unmatched. CDR3 DNA: TGTGCCAGCAGTTTACGGCCAGGGGGGAGGACAGGAACTGAAAAACTGTTTTTT. This translates into CASSLRPGGRTGTEKLFF.

This clone was detected a few times. V and J are TRBV2 and TRBJ2-7; the D is unclear. Trimming cost V 7 bases and J 2 bases, with 6 bases left between them. The CDR3 spans 11 residues. CDR1 and CDR2 from the germline V gene are SNHLY and FYNNEI. CDR3 DNA sequence: TGTGCCAGCACCCGAGCCTACGAGCAGTACTTC. It encodes CASTRAYEQYF.

In the case of this clone: This same CDR3 is encoded by further DNA sequences in the sample. This sequence joins TRBV9 and TRBJ2-5; 7 positions agree with TRBD1. The CDR3 spans 14 residues. Unmatched junction bases numbered 2, after V lost 0 bases and J lost 3 bases. In germline, CDR1 is SGDLS, CDR2 YYNGEE. Here the CDR3 DNA reads TGTGCCAGCAGCGTAGGGACAGGAAAAGAGACCCAGTACTTC. As protein: CASSVGTGKETQYF.

This chain connects TRBV9 to TRBJ2-2; TRBD2 aligns across 10 bases. J gave up 5 bases and V 4 bases, and 14 bases lay outside the gene matches. Germline-derived CDR1 and CDR2 are SGDLS and YYNGEE. The CDR3 spans 18 residues. CDR3 nucleotide sequence: TGTGCCAGCAGCCCAGGACTAGCGGCGTCCCCGGGGACCGGGGAGCTGTTTTTT. The encoded protein is CASSPGLAASPGTGELFF.

This chain links TRBV6-4 with TRBJ2-3; D possibly matches TRBD1 or TRBD2 (5 bases each). Germline CDR1 and CDR2: MRHNA and SNTAGT. The CDR3 has 15 residues. Trimming removed 6 bases at V and 3 bases at J, with 16 bases between. The CDR3 region is CASSVGGSRTDTQYF. Here the CDR3 DNA reads TGTGCCAGCAGCGTTGGGGGAAGTAGGACAGATACGCAGTATTTT.

J is TRBJ2-3 and V is TRBV5-1; 7 bases match TRBD1. Germline V CDR1 and CDR2: SGHRS, YFSETQ. CDR3 size: 15 residues. Unmatched junction bases numbered 4, after V lost 3 bases and J lost 0 bases. CDR3 loop: CASSWTGTSTDTQYF. The CDR3, as DNA: TGCGCCAGCAGCTGGACAGGCACTAGCACAGATACGCAGTATTTT.

The V and J genes are TRBV18 and TRBJ1-1; no reliable D call. This CDR3 spans 14 amino acids. The germline gives CDR1 KGHSH, CDR2 LQKENI. Trimming stripped 3 bases from V and 1 base from J, with 9 bases between. The CDR3 region is CASSPSFGNTEAFF. CDR3 in DNA: TGTGCCAGCTCACCCTCGTTCGGGAACACTGAAGCTTTCTTT.

CDR3 amino acids: CASATGASYEQYF. DNA for the CDR3: TGTGCCTCAGCGACAGGGGCCTCCTACGAGCAGTACTTC. V usage is TRBV6-1 and J usage is TRBJ2-7; 8 bases match TRBD1. The CDR3 consists of 13 residues. The germline CDR1 and CDR2 sequences are MNHNS and SASEGT. With V trimmed by 11 bases and J by 0 bases, 6 bases remained unmatched.

The rearrangement links TRBV5-4 to TRBJ2-6; 7 nucleotides match TRBD1. The CDR3 is made up of 17 amino acids. Unmatched junction bases numbered 5, after V lost 2 bases and J lost 0 bases. The germline V gene has CDR1 SGHNT and CDR2 YYREEE (reference sequence). CDR3 residues: CASSFPDRDSGANVLTF. The CDR3 DNA reads TGTGCCAGCAGCTTCCCCGACAGGGACTCTGGGGCCAACGTCCTGACTTTC.

A few counts support this clone. Other DNA sequences from this sample encode an identical CDR3 as well. This chain connects TRBV5-1 to TRBJ2-3; D is perhaps TRBD1 or TRBD2 (6 bases each). The CDR3 is 14 residues long. The ends were cut back, 2 bases at V and 0 bases at J, with 7 bases in the middle. Germline CDR1 is SGHRS and CDR2 is YFSETQ. CDR3 region: CASSLGGSTDTQYF. CDR3 coding DNA: TGCGCCAGCAGCTTAGGGGGGAGCACAGATACGCAGTATTTT.

The CDR3 spells CASSPFNGPPYEQYF. Here the CDR3 DNA reads TGTGCCAGCTCACCATTCAATGGCCCACCCTACGAGCAGTACTTC. V usage is TRBV18 and J usage is TRBJ2-7; D gene ambiguous. The V gene lost 2 bases and the J gene lost 2 bases, with 13 bases spanning the gap. This CDR3 comprises 15 residues. Germline CDR1 reads KGHSH; CDR2 reads LQKENI.

Worth noting for this clone: Other DNA sequences in the same sample also yield this CDR3. The chain employs TRBV10-3 and TRBJ2-7, with 7 bases identical to TRBD1. CDR1 and CDR2 from the germline V gene are ENHRY and SYGVKD. This CDR3 contains 13 residues. The J segment lost 1 base and the V segment lost 6 bases, leaving 3 bases of the junction unmatched. CDR3 residues: CAISGTASYEQYF. The CDR3, as DNA: TGTGCCATCAGCGGGACAGCTTCCTACGAGCAGTACTTC.

This rearrangement joins TRBV11-2 to TRBJ2-7; the D gene is possibly TRBD2 (6 bases). The V gene lost 3 bases and the J gene lost 0 bases, with 12 bases spanning the gap. Germline CDR1 reads SGHAT; CDR2 reads FQNNGV. The CDR3 consists of 15 residues. The CDR3 region is CASSLEGSSSYEQYF. CDR3 DNA: TGTGCCAGCAGCTTGGAGGGAAGCAGCTCCTACGAGCAGTACTTC.

V gene TRBV6-1 combines with J gene TRBJ2-3, with a weak D call TRBD1 (5 bases). V was clipped by 3 bases and J by 11 bases, with 15 bases between them. This CDR3 region has 13 residues. CDR1 is MNHNS and CDR2 is SASEGT in the germline V gene. In DNA form, the CDR3 reads TGTGCCAGCAGTGACCGAGCAAGGGGCGGGCAGTATTTT. Its protein is CASSDRARGGQYF.

The J gene is TRBJ1-1, the V gene TRBV29-1, with a tentative D call TRBD1 (6 bases). Germline CDR1 and CDR2: SQVTM and ANQGSEA. This CDR3 has 13 residues. The ends were cut back, 6 bases at V and 5 bases at J, with 16 bases in the middle. The DNA for the CDR3 is TGCAGCGTCCTCAGGGGAGGGTGGACTGAAGCTTTCTTT. Its protein product is CSVLRGGWTEAFF. The full variable domain, its missing parts supplied by reference TRBV29-1 and TRBJ1-1, is SAVISQKPSRDICQRGTSLTIQCQVDSQVTMMFWYRQQPGQSLTLIATANQGSEATYESGFVIDKFPISRPNLTFSTLTVSNMSPEDSSIYLCSVLRGGWTEAFFGQGTRLTVV.